This T cell receptor (beta chain) was recorded in a study of blood T cell repertoires in COVID-19. Study background: Nucleic acid was either cDNA or gDNA, and it came from T cells, B-cell-depleted T cells, or PBMCs.

Germline CDR1 reads MNHEY; CDR2 reads SVGAGI. With V trimmed by 8 bases and J by 4 bases, 5 bases remained unmatched. The CDR3 is made up of 14 amino acids. Using immunoSEQ multiplex PCR, the repertoire was profiled, and TCRdb retains in-frame clones only, with some absent. The sample comprises approximately 240,000 clones, about nine tenths of which are singletons, and more than 0.8% rests with the top ten. The chain combines TRBV6-5 with TRBJ2-6; TRBD2 agrees at 7 bases. This TCR came from a man under 40 with COVID-19, enrolled during active disease. Sequenced sample: peripheral blood. The DNA for the CDR3 is TGTGCCAGCGGGGGGGGAACAGGGGCCAACGTCCTGACTTTC. Its protein is CASGGGTGANVLTF.